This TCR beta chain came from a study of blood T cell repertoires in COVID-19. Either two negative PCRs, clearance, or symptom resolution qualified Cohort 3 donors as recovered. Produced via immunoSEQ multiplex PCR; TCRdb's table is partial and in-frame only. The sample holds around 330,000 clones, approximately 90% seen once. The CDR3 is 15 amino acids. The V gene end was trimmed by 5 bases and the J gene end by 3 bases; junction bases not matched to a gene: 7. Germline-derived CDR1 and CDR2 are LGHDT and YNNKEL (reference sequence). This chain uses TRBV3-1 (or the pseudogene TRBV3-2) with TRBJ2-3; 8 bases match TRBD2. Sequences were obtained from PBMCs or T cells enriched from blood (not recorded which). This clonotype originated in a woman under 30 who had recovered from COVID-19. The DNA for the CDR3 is TGTGCCAGCAGCATTAGCGGGATCGGGACAGATACGCAGTATTTT. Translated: CASSISGIGTDTQYF.